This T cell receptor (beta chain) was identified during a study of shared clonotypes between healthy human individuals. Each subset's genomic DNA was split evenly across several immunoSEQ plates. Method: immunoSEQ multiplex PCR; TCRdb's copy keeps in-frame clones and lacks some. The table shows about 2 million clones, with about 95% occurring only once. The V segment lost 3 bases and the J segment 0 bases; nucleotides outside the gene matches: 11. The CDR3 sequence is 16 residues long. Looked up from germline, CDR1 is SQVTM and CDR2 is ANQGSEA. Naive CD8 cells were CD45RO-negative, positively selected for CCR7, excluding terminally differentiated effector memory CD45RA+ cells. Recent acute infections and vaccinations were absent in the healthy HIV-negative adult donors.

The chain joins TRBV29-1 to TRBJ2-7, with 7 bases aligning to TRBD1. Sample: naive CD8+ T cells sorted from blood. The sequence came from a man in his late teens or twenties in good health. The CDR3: CSVEGQSFGPSYEQYF. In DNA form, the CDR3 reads TGCAGCGTTGAGGGACAGTCCTTTGGGCCCTCCTACGAGCAGTACTTC.